These 26 T cell receptor beta chains were sequenced from one sample in a study of OX40 agonist ivuxolimab in advanced cancers. Profiled with immunoSEQ multiplex PCR; TCRdb holds only in-frame clones, not every one. The data show some 54,000 clones, around nine tenths seen once. This specimen consisted of CD4+ or CD8+ T cells sorted from blood, obtained in a trial of the OX40 agonist ivuxolimab. All receptors come from an adult with an advanced solid tumor such as melanoma, head and neck, liver or kidney cancer.

V is TRBV14 and J is TRBJ2-7; D is undetermined. The length of the CDR3 is 12 residues. V was pared by 0 bases and J by 2 bases, with 2 bases between. Germline assignment: CDR1 SGHDN and CDR2 FVKESK. The CDR3 spells CASSQDPYEQYF. Written as DNA, the CDR3 is TGTGCCAGCAGCCAAGATCCCTACGAGCAGTACTTC.

In the case of this clone: Other DNA sequences in this specimen translate into the identical CDR3. This chain links TRBV19 with TRBJ2-5, with D unclear. Trimming took off 0 bases at V and 5 bases at J, with 7 bases between the two ends. Germline V gene data show CDR1 as LNHDA and CDR2 as SQIVND (reference sequence). CDR3 length equals 13 residues. The CDR3: CASSIDLEETQYF. CDR3 in DNA: TGTGCCAGTAGTATAGATCTTGAGGAGACCCAGTACTTC.

The V gene is TRBV27, the J gene TRBJ2-3; the D gene is possibly TRBD2 (5 bases). The CDR3 runs to 15 residues. The germline V gene encodes CDR1 MNHEY and CDR2 SMNVEV (reference sequence). The V end was cut by 7 bases, the J end by 0 bases, with 14 bases between. CDR3 residues: CASTERTPSTDTQYF. CDR3 coding DNA: TGTGCCAGCACCGAGAGGACTCCTAGCACAGATACGCAGTATTTT.

This chain connects TRBV11-2 to TRBJ2-5; 9 bases align to TRBD1. CDR1 and CDR2 from the germline V gene are SGHAT and FQNNGV. With 5 bases clipped from V and 5 bases from J, the junction kept 12 bases outside the gene matches. There are 16 residues in the CDR3. The CDR3 region has the DNA TGTGCCAGCAGCCAGCCTCCGGGACAGGGCTGGGAGACCCAGTACTTC. Translating it yields CASSQPPGQGWETQYF. The entire variable domain, with the rest obtained from reference TRBV11-2 and TRBJ2-5, is as follows: EAGVAQSPRYKIIEKRQSVAFWCNPISGHATLYWYQQILGQGPKLLIQFQNNGVVDDSQLPKDRFSAERLKGVDSTLKIQPAKLEDSAVYLCASSQPPGQGWETQYFGPGTRLLVL.

The chain couples TRBV5-4 to TRBJ2-3, with 9 bases lining up with TRBD1. The CDR3 covers 15 residues. V was pared by 2 bases and J by 2 bases, with 3 bases of the junction left unmatched. CDR1 is SGHNT, CDR2 YYREEE, per germline (reference sequence). The CDR3 spells CASSFGDRDTDTQYF. CDR3 DNA: TGTGCCAGCAGCTTCGGGGACAGGGACACAGATACGCAGTATTTT.

Written as DNA, the CDR3 is TGTGCCAGTAGTCCGGGGAGTATCTACGAGCAGTACTTC. This translates into CASSPGSIYEQYF. The chain joins TRBV19 to TRBJ2-7, with D possibly matching TRBD2 (5 bases). V lost 5 bases and J 3 bases, leaving 11 bases between the germline ends. From germline, CDR1 is LNHDA and CDR2 SQIVND (reference sequence). The CDR3 spans 13 residues. Filled out from reference TRBV19 and TRBJ2-7, the complete variable domain reads DGGITQSPKYLFRKEGQNVTLSCEQNLNHDAMYWYRQDPGQGLRLIYYSQIVNDFQKGDIAEGYSVSREKKESFPLTVTSAQKNPTAFYLCASSPGSIYEQYFGPGTRLTVT.

V usage is TRBV4-2 and J usage is TRBJ2-3; TRBD2 aligns across 15 bases. The trim removed 3 bases at V and 4 bases at J, leaving 11 bases unmatched. Per germline, CDR1 LGHNA and CDR2 YNFKEQ. This CDR3 spans 19 amino acids. The CDR3 nucleotides are TGTGCCAGCAGCCATGCTCCCGGGACTAGCGGGGGGCCAGCAGATACGCAGTATTTT. It specifies CASSHAPGTSGGPADTQYF.

CDR3 sequence (DNA): TGCGCCAGCAGCCAAGGCAGATCGAACACCGGGGAGCTGTTTTTT. Translated, it gives CASSQGRSNTGELFF. This sequence joins TRBV4-3 and TRBJ2-2; D not certain. Germline loops: CDR1 LGHNA, CDR2 YSLEER. The CDR3 is 15 residues long. Trimming removed 1 base from V and 0 bases from J, with 6 bases in between.

J is TRBJ1-1 and V is TRBV29-1; TRBD1 aligns across 11 bases. The CDR3 is made up of 15 amino acids. V gave up 0 bases and J gave up 5 bases; unmatched junction bases: 5. Germline V gene sequence: CDR1 SQVTM, CDR2 ANQGSEA. The CDR3 reads CSVEDWTGGATEAFF. The CDR3 nucleotides read TGCAGCGTTGAAGATTGGACAGGGGGCGCGACTGAAGCTTTCTTT.

The CDR3 reads CASSLDWGTNQPQHF. CDR3 DNA sequence: TGTGCCAGCAGCTTAGACTGGGGGACCAATCAGCCCCAGCATTTT. The chain recombines TRBV7-2 with TRBJ1-5; weak D call: TRBD1 (5 bases). CDR1 and CDR2 from the germline V gene are SGHTA and FQGNSA. V was shortened by 1 base and J by 3 bases, with 10 bases between the two germline ends. This CDR3 is built from 15 residues.

This clone was seen a few times. CDR3 bases: TGTGCCAGTAACCCGACAGGGTCAGTGGGGAATGAGCAGTTCTTC. Its protein is CASNPTGSVGNEQFF. The chain uses TRBV19 and TRBJ2-1; 7 nucleotides match TRBD1. This CDR3 is 15 amino acids long. V dropped 7 bases and J dropped 7; count of bases not matched to a gene: 13. From germline, CDR1 is LNHDA and CDR2 SQIVND (reference sequence).

The chain employs TRBV12-5 and TRBJ1-2, with 7 bases that match TRBD1. Germline CDR1 LGHNT, CDR2 FRNRAP. Trimming took 5 bases from V and 7 from J; bases not matched to a gene: 4. The CDR3 runs to 12 residues. CDR3 in amino acids: CASGRQGLGYTF. CDR3 nucleotide sequence: TGTGCTAGTGGTAGACAGGGACTTGGCTACACCTTC.

The V gene is TRBV27, the J gene TRBJ1-5; D gene ambiguous. The V end lost 0 bases, the J end lost 0 bases, and 9 bases lay between the germline ends. CDR3 length equals 16 residues. From germline, CDR1 is MNHEY and CDR2 SMNVEV (reference sequence). For the CDR3, the DNA is TGTGCCAGCAGTTTATCGGCCGGGAATAGCAATCAGCCCCAGCATTTT. It specifies CASSLSAGNSNQPQHF.

The chain uses TRBV27 and TRBJ1-1; 10 bases are shared with TRBD1. V lost 6 bases and J lost 4; bases outside the gene matches: 20. Germline CDR1 and CDR2: MNHEY and SMNVEV (reference sequence). The CDR3 has 19 amino acids. In DNA form, the CDR3 reads TGTGCCAGCAGCCCTTGGGGGGACAGGGGTACCAACTTAGGCACTGAAGCTTTCTTT. It is translated as CASSPWGDRGTNLGTEAFF.

V is TRBV7-9 and J is TRBJ2-1; 11 bases agree with TRBD2. There are 15 residues in the CDR3. Losses at the gene ends were 5 bases for V and 6 bases for J; bases not matched to a gene: 6. Germline V gene sequence: CDR1 SEHNR, CDR2 FQNEAQ (reference sequence). The CDR3 loop reads CASSQLAGVINEQFF. The CDR3 region has the DNA TGTGCCAGCAGCCAACTAGCGGGGGTGATCAATGAGCAGTTCTTC.

This clone was picked up one time. The chain recombines TRBV6-5 with TRBJ1-2; no reliable D call. Germline V CDR1 and CDR2: MNHEY, SVGAGI. The CDR3 has 15 residues. V was shortened by 1 base and J by 1 base, with 10 bases between the two germline ends. The CDR3, as DNA: TGTGCCAGCAGTTACTATCAGATTGGTAACTATGGCTACACCTTC. Protein sequence: CASSYYQIGNYGYTF.

The rearrangement joins TRBV7-9 to TRBJ1-2; no clear D gene. Per the germline V gene, CDR1 is SEHNR and CDR2 is FQNEAQ (reference sequence). The CDR3 is 13 residues long. Trimming removed 1 base at V and 4 bases at J, with 7 bases between. The chain's CDR3 is CASSLVPIYGYTF. In DNA, the CDR3 is TGTGCCAGCAGCTTAGTACCCATCTATGGCTACACCTTC.

The rearrangement uses TRBV6-1 and TRBJ2-5, with D tentatively TRBD1 (6 bases). Trimming took off 8 bases at V and 2 bases at J, with 18 bases between the two ends. There are 15 residues in the CDR3. CDR1 and CDR2 from the germline V gene are MNHNS and SASEGT. The CDR3 is CASVPGTLLQETQYF. CDR3 nucleotides: TGTGCCAGCGTACCCGGGACACTTCTTCAAGAGACCCAGTACTTC.

The chain couples TRBV11-2 to TRBJ2-3; D remains unclear. This CDR3 has 15 residues. V was clipped by 4 bases and J by 1 base, with 12 bases between them. Germline CDR1 is SGHAT and CDR2 is FQNNGV. CDR3 amino acids: CASSSRPWGTDTQYF. CDR3 DNA sequence: TGTGCCAGCAGCTCCCGACCCTGGGGCACAGATACGCAGTATTTT. The full variable domain, in which reference TRBV11-2 and TRBJ2-3 provide the parts outside the CDR3, is EAGVAQSPRYKIIEKRQSVAFWCNPISGHATLYWYQQILGQGPKLLIQFQNNGVVDDSQLPKDRFSAERLKGVDSTLKIQPAKLEDSAVYLCASSSRPWGTDTQYFGPGTRLTVL.

V usage is TRBV5-8 and J usage is TRBJ2-5; TRBD2 matches 11 bases. The CDR3 totals 15 residues. In germline, CDR1 is SGHTS, CDR2 YDEGEE. J was trimmed by 2 bases and V by 7 bases; bases with no gene match: 7. DNA for the CDR3: TGTGCCAGCGGCCCAATAGCGGGGGGGCAAGAGACCCAGTACTTC. Protein product: CASGPIAGGQETQYF.

The V call is TRBV30, the J call TRBJ2-2, with 9 bases aligning to TRBD1. With 7 bases clipped from V and 4 bases from J, the junction kept 7 bases outside the gene matches. Germline V CDR1 and CDR2: GTSNPN, SVGIG (reference sequence). The CDR3 totals 14 residues. DNA for the CDR3: TGTGCCTACAGGGGGCTGGATGGCACCGGGGAGCTGTTTTTT. Translation: CAYRGLDGTGELFF. The full variable domain, completed using reference TRBV30 and TRBJ2-2, is SQTIHQWPATLVQPVGSPLSLECTVEGTSNPNLYWYRQAAGRGLQLLFYSVGIGQISSEVPQNLSASRPQDRQFILSSKKLLLSDSGFYLCAYRGLDGTGELFFGEGSRLTVL.

This chain connects TRBV15 to TRBJ2-2; 7 nucleotides match TRBD2. J gave up 4 bases and V 0 bases, and 11 bases lay outside the gene matches. CDR1 is LNHNV and CDR2 is YYDKDF in the germline V gene (reference sequence). The CDR3 loop spans 18 amino acids. DNA for the CDR3: TGTGCCACCAGCAGAGATGGGGAGGGGAAGGAAACCACCGGGGAGCTGTTTTTT. Encoded protein: CATSRDGEGKETTGELFF.

The chain combines TRBV4-1 with TRBJ1-5; D ambiguous. CDR3 length: 13 residues. The germline V and J ends were trimmed by 1 base and 16 bases, with 17 bases remaining between them. Germline CDR1 MGHRA, CDR2 YSYEKL. The DNA of the CDR3 is TGCGCCAGCAGCCAAGGCCCGGGCCGGGAGGAACATTTT. It translates to CASSQGPGREEHF.

The rearrangement joins TRBV5-6 to TRBJ2-1; no clear D. The V and J ends lost 5 bases and 7 bases respectively, with 13 bases between them. Looked up from germline, CDR1 is SGHDT and CDR2 is YYEEEE. This CDR3 is built from 13 residues. The CDR3 coding sequence is TGTGCCAGCAGTTCGGAAGGGTCGAATGAGCAGTTCTTC. This encodes CASSSEGSNEQFF. Together with reference TRBV5-6 and TRBJ2-1, the CDR3 gives the full variable domain: DAGVTQSPTHLIKTRGQQVTLRCSPKSGHDTVSWYQQALGQGPQFIFQYYEEEERQRGNFPDRFSGHQFPNYSSELNVNALLLGDSALYLCASSSEGSNEQFFGPGTRLTVL.

V usage is TRBV7-9 and J usage is TRBJ1-6; D is perhaps TRBD1 (5 bases). Deletions cut 5 bases from V and 0 bases from J, with 11 bases between. Germline V lookup: CDR1 SEHNR, CDR2 FQNEAQ (reference sequence). There are 16 residues in the CDR3. This chain's CDR3 is CASSRSGVSYNSPLHF. In DNA, the CDR3 is TGTGCCAGCAGCCGCTCGGGGGTCTCCTATAATTCACCCCTCCACTTT.

The rearrangement uses TRBV28 and TRBJ1-1; possible D gene TRBD1, 6 bases. This CDR3 is 18 amino acids long. The germline V gene encodes CDR1 MDHEN and CDR2 SYDVKM. Trimming left V 4 bases short and J 0 bases short, with 21 bases between. CDR3 residues: CASSSEYGTTLLNTEAFF. CDR3 DNA sequence: TGTGCCAGCAGTTCCGAATACGGGACAACCCTTTTGAACACTGAAGCTTTCTTT. Full variable domain (rest looked up from reference TRBV28 and TRBJ1-1): DVKVTQSSRYLVKRTGEKVFLECVQDMDHENMFWYRQDPGLGLRLIYFSYDVKMKEKGDIPEGYSVSREKKERFSLILESASTNQTSMYLCASSSEYGTTLLNTEAFFGQGTRLTVV.